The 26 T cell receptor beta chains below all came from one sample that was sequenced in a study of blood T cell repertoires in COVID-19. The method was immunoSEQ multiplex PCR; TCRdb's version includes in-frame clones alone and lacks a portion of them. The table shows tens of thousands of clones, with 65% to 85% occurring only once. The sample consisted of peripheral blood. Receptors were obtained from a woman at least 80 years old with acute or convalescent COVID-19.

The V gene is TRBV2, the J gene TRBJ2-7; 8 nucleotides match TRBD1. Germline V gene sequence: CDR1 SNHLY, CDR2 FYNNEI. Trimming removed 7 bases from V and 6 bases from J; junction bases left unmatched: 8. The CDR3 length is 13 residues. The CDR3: CASTRTGTSEQYF. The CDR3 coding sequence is TGTGCCAGCACCCGGACAGGGACCTCCGAGCAGTACTTC.

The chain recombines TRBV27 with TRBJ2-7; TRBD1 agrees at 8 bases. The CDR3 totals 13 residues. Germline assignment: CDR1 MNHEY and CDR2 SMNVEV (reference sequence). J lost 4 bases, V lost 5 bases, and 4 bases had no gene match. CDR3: CASSPQGVYEQYF. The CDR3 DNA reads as TGTGCCAGCAGTCCACAGGGGGTGTACGAGCAGTACTTC.

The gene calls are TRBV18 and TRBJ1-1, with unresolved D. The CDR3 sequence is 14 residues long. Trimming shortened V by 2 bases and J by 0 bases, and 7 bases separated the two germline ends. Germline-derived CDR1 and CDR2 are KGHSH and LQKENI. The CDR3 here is CASSPGQLNTEAFF. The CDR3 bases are TGTGCCAGCTCACCAGGGCAGTTGAACACTGAAGCTTTCTTT.

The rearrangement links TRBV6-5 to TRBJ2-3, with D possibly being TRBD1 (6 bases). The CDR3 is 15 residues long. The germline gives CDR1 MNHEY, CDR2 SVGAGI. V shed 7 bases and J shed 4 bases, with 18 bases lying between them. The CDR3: CASMMEAGVSDTQYF. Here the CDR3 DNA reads TGTGCCAGCATGATGGAGGCAGGGGTCTCAGATACGCAGTATTTT.

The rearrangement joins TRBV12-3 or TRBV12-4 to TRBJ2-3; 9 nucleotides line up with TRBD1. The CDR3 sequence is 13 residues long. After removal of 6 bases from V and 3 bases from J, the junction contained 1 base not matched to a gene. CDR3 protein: CASSGQGTDTQYF. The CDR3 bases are TGTGCCAGCAGCGGACAGGGGACAGATACGCAGTATTTT.

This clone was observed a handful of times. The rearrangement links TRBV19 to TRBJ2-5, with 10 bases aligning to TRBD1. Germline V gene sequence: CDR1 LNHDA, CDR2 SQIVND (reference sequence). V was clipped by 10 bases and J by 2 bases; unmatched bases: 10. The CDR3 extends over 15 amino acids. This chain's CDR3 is CATRGPGQGQETQYF. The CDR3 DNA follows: TGTGCCACCCGGGGGCCGGGACAGGGGCAAGAGACCCAGTACTTC.

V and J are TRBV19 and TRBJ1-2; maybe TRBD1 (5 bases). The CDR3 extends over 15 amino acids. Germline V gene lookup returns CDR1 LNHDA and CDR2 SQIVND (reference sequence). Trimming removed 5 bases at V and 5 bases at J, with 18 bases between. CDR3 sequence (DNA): TGTGCCAGTAGTCGGAACACCGGGGGAAATTATGGCTACACCTTC. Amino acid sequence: CASSRNTGGNYGYTF.

The CDR3 sequence: CASSQSPGQGTDTQYF. The CDR3 DNA sequence: TGCGCCAGCAGCCAATCACCGGGACAGGGCACAGATACGCAGTATTTT. The gene calls are TRBV4-1 and TRBJ2-3, with 8 bases matching TRBD1. CDR3 length: 16 residues. The V gene end was trimmed by 2 bases and the J gene end by 1 base; junction bases not matched to a gene: 5. From germline, CDR1 is MGHRA and CDR2 YSYEKL.

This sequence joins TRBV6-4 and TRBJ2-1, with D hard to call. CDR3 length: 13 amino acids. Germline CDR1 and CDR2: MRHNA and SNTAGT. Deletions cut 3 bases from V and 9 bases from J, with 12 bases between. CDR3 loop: CASSELTRGEQFF. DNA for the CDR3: TGTGCCAGCAGTGAGCTTACGCGCGGTGAGCAGTTCTTC.

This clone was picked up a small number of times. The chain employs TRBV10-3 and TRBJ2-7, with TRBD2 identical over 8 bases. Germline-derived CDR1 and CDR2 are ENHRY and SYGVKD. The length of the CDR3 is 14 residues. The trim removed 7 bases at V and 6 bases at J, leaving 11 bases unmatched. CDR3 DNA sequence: TGTGCCATCAAAGGATCGACTAGCGTCTCCGAGCAGTACTTC. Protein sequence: CAIKGSTSVSEQYF.

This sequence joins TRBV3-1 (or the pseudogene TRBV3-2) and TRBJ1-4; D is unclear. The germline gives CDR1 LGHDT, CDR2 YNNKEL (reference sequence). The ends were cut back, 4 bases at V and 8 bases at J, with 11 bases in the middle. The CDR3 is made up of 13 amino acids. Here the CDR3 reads CASSREAREKLFF. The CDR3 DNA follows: TGTGCCAGCAGCCGAGAAGCCAGGGAAAAACTGTTTTTT.

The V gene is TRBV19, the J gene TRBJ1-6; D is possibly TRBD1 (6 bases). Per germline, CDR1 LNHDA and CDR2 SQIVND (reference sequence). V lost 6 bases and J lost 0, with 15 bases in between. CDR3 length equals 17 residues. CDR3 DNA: TGTGCCAGTAGCGACCGGACAGCGAGCTCCTATAATTCACCCCTCCACTTT. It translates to CASSDRTASSYNSPLHF.

CDR3 coding DNA: TGTGCCAGCAGCTTAGCGGGGGGGAACACTGAAGCTTTCTTT. Translating it yields CASSLAGGNTEAFF. V gene TRBV7-9 combines with J gene TRBJ1-1; D is perhaps TRBD1 (5 bases). CDR1 is SEHNR and CDR2 is FQNEAQ in the germline V gene (reference sequence). Trimming cost V 0 bases and J 1 base, with 6 bases left between them. The CDR3 runs to 14 residues.

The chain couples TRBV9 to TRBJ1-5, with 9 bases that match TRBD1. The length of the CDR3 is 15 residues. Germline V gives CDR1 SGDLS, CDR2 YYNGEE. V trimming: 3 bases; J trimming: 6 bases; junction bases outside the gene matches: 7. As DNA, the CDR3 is TGTGCCAGCAGCGAAGGACAGGGGCCGAGTCAGCCCCAGCATTTT. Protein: CASSEGQGPSQPQHF.

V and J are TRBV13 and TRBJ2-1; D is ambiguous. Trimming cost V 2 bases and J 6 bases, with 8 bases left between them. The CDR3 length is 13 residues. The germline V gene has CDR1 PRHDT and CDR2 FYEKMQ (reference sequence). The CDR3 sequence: CASSLNRINEQFF. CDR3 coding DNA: TGTGCCAGCAGCTTAAACAGAATCAATGAGCAGTTCTTC.

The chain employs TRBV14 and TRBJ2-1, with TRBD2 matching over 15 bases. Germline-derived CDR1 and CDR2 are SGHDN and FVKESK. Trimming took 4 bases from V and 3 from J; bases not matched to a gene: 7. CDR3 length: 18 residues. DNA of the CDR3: TGTGCCAGCAGCCTCTGGACTAGCGGGGGGGAGTTCTACAATGAGCAGTTCTTC. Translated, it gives CASSLWTSGGEFYNEQFF.

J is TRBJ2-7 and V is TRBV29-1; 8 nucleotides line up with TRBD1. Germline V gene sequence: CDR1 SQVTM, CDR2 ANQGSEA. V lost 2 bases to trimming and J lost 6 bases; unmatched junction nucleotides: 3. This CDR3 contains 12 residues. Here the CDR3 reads CSVETTGAEQYF. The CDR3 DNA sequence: TGCAGCGTTGAAACGACAGGGGCCGAGCAGTACTTC.

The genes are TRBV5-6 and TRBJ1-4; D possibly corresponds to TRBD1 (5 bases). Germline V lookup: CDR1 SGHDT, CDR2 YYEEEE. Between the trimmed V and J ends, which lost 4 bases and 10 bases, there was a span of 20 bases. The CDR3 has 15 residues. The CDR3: CASSGRAKGEGKLFF. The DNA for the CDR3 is TGTGCCAGCAGCGGCCGGGCCAAAGGGGAGGGAAAACTGTTTTTT.

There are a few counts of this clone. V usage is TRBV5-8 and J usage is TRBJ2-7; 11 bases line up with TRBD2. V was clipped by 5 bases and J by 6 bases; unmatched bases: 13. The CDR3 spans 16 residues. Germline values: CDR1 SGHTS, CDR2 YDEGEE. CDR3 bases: TGTGCCAGCAGACCATATTCCCTAGCGGGGGGAGGCGAGCAGTACTTC. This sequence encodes CASRPYSLAGGGEQYF.

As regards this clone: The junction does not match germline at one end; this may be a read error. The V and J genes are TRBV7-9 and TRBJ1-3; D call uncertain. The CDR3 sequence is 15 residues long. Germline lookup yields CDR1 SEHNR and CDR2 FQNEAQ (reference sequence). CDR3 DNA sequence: TGTGCCAGCAGCCTAGCGACAAGAAGAGGAAACACCATATATTTT. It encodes CASSLATRRGNTIYF.

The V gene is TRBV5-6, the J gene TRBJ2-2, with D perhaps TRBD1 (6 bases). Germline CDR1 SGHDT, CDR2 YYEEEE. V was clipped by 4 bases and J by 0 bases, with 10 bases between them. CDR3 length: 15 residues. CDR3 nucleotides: TGTGCCAGCAGCCTGGGGACATCGAACACCGGGGAGCTGTTTTTT. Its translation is CASSLGTSNTGELFF.

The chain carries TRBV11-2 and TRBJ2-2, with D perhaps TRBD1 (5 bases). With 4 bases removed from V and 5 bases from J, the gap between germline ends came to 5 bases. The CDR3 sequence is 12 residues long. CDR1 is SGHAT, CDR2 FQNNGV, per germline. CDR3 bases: TGTGCCAGCAGCTACAGGACCGGGGAGCTGTTTTTT. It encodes CASSYRTGELFF.

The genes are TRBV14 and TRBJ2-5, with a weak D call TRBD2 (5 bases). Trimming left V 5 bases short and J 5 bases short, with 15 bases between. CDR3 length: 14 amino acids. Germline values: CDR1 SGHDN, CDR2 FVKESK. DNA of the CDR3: TGTGCCAGCAGCGTCCGGGGAATAGAGGAGACCCAGTACTTC. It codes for CASSVRGIEETQYF.

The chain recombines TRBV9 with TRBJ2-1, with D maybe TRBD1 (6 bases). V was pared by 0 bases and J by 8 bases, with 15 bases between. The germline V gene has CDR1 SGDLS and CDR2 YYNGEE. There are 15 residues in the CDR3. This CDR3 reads CASSVGAGDIHEQFF. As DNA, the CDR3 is TGTGCCAGCAGCGTAGGGGCAGGGGATATCCATGAGCAGTTCTTC.

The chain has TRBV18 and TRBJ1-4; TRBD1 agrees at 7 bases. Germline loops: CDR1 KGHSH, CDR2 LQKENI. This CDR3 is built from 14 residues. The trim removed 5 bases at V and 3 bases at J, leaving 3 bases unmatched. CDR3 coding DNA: TGTGCCAGCTCATCCGGGACAGCTAATGAAAAACTGTTTTTT. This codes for CASSSGTANEKLFF.

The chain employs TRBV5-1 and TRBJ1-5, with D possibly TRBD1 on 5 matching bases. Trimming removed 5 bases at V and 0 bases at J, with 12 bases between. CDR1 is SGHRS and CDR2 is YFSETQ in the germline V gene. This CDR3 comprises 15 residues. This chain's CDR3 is CASSPTTGSNQPQHF. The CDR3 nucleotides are TGCGCCAGCAGTCCAACAACAGGTAGCAATCAGCCCCAGCATTTT.